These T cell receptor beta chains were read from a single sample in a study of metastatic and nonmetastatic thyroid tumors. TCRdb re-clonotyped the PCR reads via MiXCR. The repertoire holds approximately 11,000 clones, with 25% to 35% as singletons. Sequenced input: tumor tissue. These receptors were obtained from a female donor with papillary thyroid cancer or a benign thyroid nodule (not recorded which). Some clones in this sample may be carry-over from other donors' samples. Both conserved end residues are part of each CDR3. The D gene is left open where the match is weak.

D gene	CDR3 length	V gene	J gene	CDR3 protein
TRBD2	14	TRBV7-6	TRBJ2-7	CASSTSGTTDEQYF
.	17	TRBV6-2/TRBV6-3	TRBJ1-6	CASSYRPPSSYNSPLHF
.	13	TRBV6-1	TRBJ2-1	CASSAVSLAEQFF
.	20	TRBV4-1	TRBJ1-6	CASSQSSLGRTSSYNSPLHF
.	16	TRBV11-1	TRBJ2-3	CASSSLAGFSTDTQYF
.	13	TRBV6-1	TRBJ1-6	CASSRSLTSPLHF
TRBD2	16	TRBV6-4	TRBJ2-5	CASSGGRGGDPETQYF
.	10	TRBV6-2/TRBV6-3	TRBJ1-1	CASSMGKAFF
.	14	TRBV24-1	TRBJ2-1	CATSDFTRDNEQFF
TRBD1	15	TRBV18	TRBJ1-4	CASSPTGTGFLKLFF
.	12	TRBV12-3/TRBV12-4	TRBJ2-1	CASSTRNNEQFF
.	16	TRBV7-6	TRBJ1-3	CASSPSGTASGNTIYF
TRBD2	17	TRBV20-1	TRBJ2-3	CSATMTSGSWSTDTQYF
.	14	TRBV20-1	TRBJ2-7	CSALPETGAYEQYF